Following are 32 T cell receptor beta chains from one sample sequenced in a study of T cells expressing NK-cell markers. TCRdb reprocessed the 5' RACE reads and stores each CDR3 protein as one record, lacking DNA. This table lists about 260,000 distinct CDR3 sequences. Sequenced sample: blood T cells: a sorted CD56 or NKG2C T cell subset, CD4+ or CD8+ T cells, or bulk PBMC T cells (not recorded which). These receptors originate from a woman between 18 and 69 years old in good health.

The chain links TRBV20-1 to TRBJ1-2; TCRdb gives TRBD1 as the D gene, but with no DNA this cannot be confirmed. This CDR3 spans 13 amino acids. CDR1 DFQATT and CDR2 SNEGSKA come from the germline V gene (reference sequence). The CDR3 here is CSAPGQLAGGYTF.

This rearrangement joins TRBV18 to TRBJ1-4. Germline V gene sequence: CDR1 KGHSH, CDR2 LQKENI. CDR3 size: 14 residues. The CDR3 sequence: CASSPTPRGEKLFF.

The rearrangement links TRBV5-5 to TRBJ2-1. CDR1 and CDR2 (germline): SGHKS, YYEKEE (reference sequence). This CDR3 region has 12 residues. CDR3 in amino acids: CASSFSYGEQFF.

The chain has TRBV7-6 and TRBJ2-2; TCRdb's D call, TRBD2, is unchecked because there is no DNA. The CDR3 runs to 14 residues. Germline V CDR1 and CDR2: SGHVS, FNYEAQ. This CDR3 reads CASRAGGFTGELFF.

CDR3 in amino acids: CATSRRTGSMNTEAFF. The chain is built from TRBV15 and TRBJ1-1; TCRdb names TRBD1, which stays unverified in the absence of DNA. CDR1 is LNHNV, CDR2 YYDKDF, per germline (reference sequence). The CDR3 extends over 16 amino acids.

The chain joins TRBV18 to TRBJ1-2. Germline CDR1 KGHSH, CDR2 LQKENI. The CDR3 is made up of 16 amino acids. The chain's CDR3 is CASSPPNLGPNYGYTF.

The chain is built from TRBV7-3 and TRBJ2-1. CDR1 SGHTA and CDR2 FQGTGA come from the germline V gene. This CDR3 region has 13 residues. CDR3 sequence reads: CASSLLNYNEQFF.

The V gene is TRBV6-1, the J gene TRBJ2-3; no DNA is available, so the TRBD1 call from TCRdb remains unchecked. From germline, CDR1 is MNHNS and CDR2 SASEGT. The CDR3 is 15 residues long. Here the CDR3 reads CASRSTGDLTDTQYF.

J is TRBJ2-4 and V is TRBV6-1. The CDR3 contains 13 residues. Germline CDR1 and CDR2: MNHNS and SASEGT. The CDR3 loop reads CATRQLAKNIQYF.

The genes are TRBV20-1 and TRBJ2-1; with no DNA, the TCRdb D assignment of TRBD2 cannot be verified. The CDR3 extends over 15 amino acids. Germline V gives CDR1 DFQATT, CDR2 SNEGSKA (reference sequence). CDR3 sequence: CSAGRLAKGSYEQFF.

The V and J genes are TRBV29-1 and TRBJ2-7; there is no DNA to check the TCRdb D call of TRBD1. This CDR3 contains 13 residues. CDR1 is SQVTM and CDR2 is ANQGSEA in the germline V gene. This CDR3 is CSVAGRVTYEQYF.

This CDR3 is CASSQDRAGAGEPQHF. V gene TRBV4-1 combines with J gene TRBJ1-5; TCRdb names TRBD1, which stays unverified in the absence of DNA. Germline V gene data show CDR1 as MGHRA and CDR2 as YSYEKL. The CDR3 totals 16 residues.

The chain recombines TRBV29-1 with TRBJ2-4; the TCRdb call, TRBD1, lacks DNA for checking. CDR3 size: 14 residues. Germline V gene sequence: CDR1 SQVTM, CDR2 ANQGSEA. The CDR3 sequence: CSVEGRDAKNIQYF.

The J gene is TRBJ2-1, the V gene TRBV12-3 or TRBV12-4; the D gene TCRdb calls, TRBD1, cannot be checked with no DNA. CDR3 length: 17 amino acids. CDR3 sequence: CASSFGPGIVVYNEQFF.

This chain links TRBV7-2 with TRBJ1-1; TCRdb proposes TRBD1, but this gene call is untestable without DNA. The CDR3 contains 14 residues. Germline V lookup: CDR1 SGHTA, CDR2 FQGNSA. The CDR3 here is CASSLVQGYTEAFF. The entire variable domain, with the rest obtained from reference TRBV7-2 and TRBJ1-1, is as follows: GAGVSQSPSNKVTEKGKDVELRCDPISGHTALYWYRQSLGQGLEFLIYFQGNSAPDKSGLPSDRFSAERTGGSVSTLTIQRTQQEDSAVYLCASSLVQGYTEAFFGQGTRLTVV.

V is TRBV5-1 and J is TRBJ1-3; there is no DNA to check the TCRdb D call of TRBD1. This CDR3 has 15 amino acids. Looked up from germline, CDR1 is SGHRS and CDR2 is YFSETQ. The CDR3 protein is CASSPDSSPPNTIYF.

This chain connects TRBV12-3 or TRBV12-4 to TRBJ1-2. The CDR3 covers 13 residues. The CDR3 region is CASSPTVEAGYTF.

The chain employs TRBV30 and TRBJ2-5; TCRdb names TRBD1, which stays unverified in the absence of DNA. The CDR3 length is 14 residues. Germline lookup yields CDR1 GTSNPN and CDR2 SVGIG (reference sequence). CDR3 sequence reads: CAWGRGRLQETQYF.

The rearrangement uses TRBV29-1 and TRBJ2-5; TCRdb names TRBD2, which stays unverified in the absence of DNA. The germline gives CDR1 SQVTM, CDR2 ANQGSEA. The CDR3 spans 15 residues. CDR3: CSVGVFAAAPETQYF.

The V and J genes are TRBV20-1 and TRBJ2-7; TCRdb designates TRBD1, a call that cannot be tested without DNA. The CDR3 has 15 amino acids. The germline V gene encodes CDR1 DFQATT and CDR2 SNEGSKA (reference sequence). The CDR3: CSATDSGTDPYEQYF.

This clonotype registers medium-sized by frequency. J is TRBJ2-1 and V is TRBV20-1; TCRdb selects TRBD1, and the lack of DNA leaves this call unchecked. The CDR3 covers 14 residues. The germline CDR1 and CDR2 sequences are DFQATT and SNEGSKA (reference sequence). This CDR3 reads CSARDAQGNNEQFF.

V is TRBV30 and J is TRBJ1-2. There are 13 residues in the CDR3. Germline V gives CDR1 GTSNPN, CDR2 SVGIG (reference sequence). CDR3 loop: CAWSGASVSRYTF. Full variable domain (rest looked up from reference TRBV30 and TRBJ1-2): SQTIHQWPATLVQPVGSPLSLECTVEGTSNPNLYWYRQAAGRGLQLLFYSVGIGQISSEVPQNLSASRPQDRQFILSSKKLLLSDSGFYLCAWSGASVSRYTFGSGTRLTVV.

This chain links TRBV29-1 with TRBJ1-5; TCRdb picks TRBD1, but there is no DNA to check that call. Germline CDR1 is SQVTM and CDR2 is ANQGSEA. CDR3 size: 14 residues. The CDR3 region is CSVEQGAPGQPQHF.

The V gene is TRBV12-3 or TRBV12-4, the J gene TRBJ1-2; with no DNA, the TCRdb D assignment of TRBD1 cannot be verified. The CDR3 extends over 15 amino acids. Here the CDR3 reads CASSLALGPKYGYTF.

The chain joins TRBV5-6 to TRBJ2-1; the D call from TCRdb, TRBD2, cannot be confirmed without DNA. The CDR3 covers 15 residues. Germline CDR1 SGHDT, CDR2 YYEEEE. This chain's CDR3 is CASSGGTSGYNEQFF.

The genes are TRBV20-1 and TRBJ1-4; TCRdb's D call, TRBD1, is unchecked because there is no DNA. This CDR3 has 14 amino acids. Germline V CDR1 and CDR2: DFQATT, SNEGSKA (reference sequence). The CDR3 here is CSAPEWGPNEKLFF.

This chain uses TRBV20-1 with TRBJ2-3. Germline assignment: CDR1 DFQATT and CDR2 SNEGSKA (reference sequence). The CDR3 covers 11 residues. CDR3 amino acids: CSAGVADTQYF.

The V call is TRBV12-3 or TRBV12-4, the J call TRBJ1-5; TCRdb indicates TRBD1, and absent DNA this call remains unverified. The CDR3 totals 18 residues. The CDR3: CASSLRGGRGRGDQPQHF.

The gene calls are TRBV7-8 and TRBJ2-2; TCRdb proposes TRBD1, but this gene call is untestable without DNA. The CDR3 is 15 amino acids. CDR1 is SGHVS, CDR2 FQNEAQ, per germline. CDR3 protein: CASSDGQVFTGELFF.

J is TRBJ2-3 and V is TRBV4-3; with no DNA, the TCRdb D assignment of TRBD2 cannot be verified. In germline, CDR1 is LGHNA, CDR2 YSLEER. The CDR3 has 15 residues. This chain's CDR3 is CASSQVAGGLDTQYF.

V is TRBV4-2 and J is TRBJ2-3; the D call of TRBD2 rests on TCRdb alone, since no DNA is present to check it. Germline V gives CDR1 LGHNA, CDR2 YNFKEQ. There are 16 residues in the CDR3. Here the CDR3 reads CASSGLGTSGADTQYF.

The V call is TRBV12-3 or TRBV12-4, the J call TRBJ2-1; the TRBD1 assignment by TCRdb is unverifiable without DNA. This CDR3 comprises 14 residues. CDR3 loop: CASSFGASYNEQFF.